The TCR beta chain described here comes from a study of T cell responses to AZD1222 COVID-19 vaccine. Findings and limits, study-wide: Baseline serology detected seropositivity in only a handful of AZD1222 recipients. Unmutated variant regions are reportedly targeted by nearly half of spike-specific TCRs.

Profiling relied on immunoSEQ multiplex PCR, and the TCRdb table lists in-frame clones only, not all of them. Here the sample spans about 120,000 clones, less than 90% being singletons. This CDR3 comprises 15 residues. V was trimmed by 4 bases and J by 4 bases, leaving 16 bases between them. Germline loops: CDR1 LGHDT, CDR2 YNNKEL (reference sequence). Worth noting for this clone: Its cognate antigen is unknown.

The sequence came from an adult in good health. This sequence joins TRBV3-1 (or the pseudogene TRBV3-2) and TRBJ1-2; possible D gene TRBD1, 6 bases. This specimen consisted of peripheral blood, obtained on day 0 of AZD1222 vaccination. The CDR3: CASSPRGGAGYGYTF. In DNA, the CDR3 is TGTGCCAGCAGCCCCCGGGGGGGCGCGGGCTATGGCTACACCTTC.